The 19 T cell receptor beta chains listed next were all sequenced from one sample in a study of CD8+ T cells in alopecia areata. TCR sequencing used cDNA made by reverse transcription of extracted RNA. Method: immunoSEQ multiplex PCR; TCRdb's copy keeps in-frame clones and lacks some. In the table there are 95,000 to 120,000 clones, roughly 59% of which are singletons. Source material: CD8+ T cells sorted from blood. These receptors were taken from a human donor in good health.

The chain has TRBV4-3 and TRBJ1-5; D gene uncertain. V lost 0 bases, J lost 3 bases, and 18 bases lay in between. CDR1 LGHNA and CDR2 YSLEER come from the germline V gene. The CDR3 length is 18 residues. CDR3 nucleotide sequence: TGCGCCAGCAGCCAAGAATGGCCTGGGGATTTTGACAATCAGCCCCAGCATTTT. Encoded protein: CASSQEWPGDFDNQPQHF.

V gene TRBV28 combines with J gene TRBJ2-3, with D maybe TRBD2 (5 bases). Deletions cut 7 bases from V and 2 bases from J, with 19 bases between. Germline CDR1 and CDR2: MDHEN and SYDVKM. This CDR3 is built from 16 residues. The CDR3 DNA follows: TGTGCCAGCACTCTTCAAGGCGGGTCCTACACAGATACGCAGTATTTT. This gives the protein CASTLQGGSYTDTQYF.

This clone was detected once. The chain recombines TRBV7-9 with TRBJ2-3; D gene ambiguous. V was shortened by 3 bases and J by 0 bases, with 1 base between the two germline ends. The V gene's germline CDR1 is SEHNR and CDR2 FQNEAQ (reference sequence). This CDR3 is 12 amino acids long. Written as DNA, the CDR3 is TGTGCCAGCAGCTTTAGCACAGATACGCAGTATTTT. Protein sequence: CASSFSTDTQYF.

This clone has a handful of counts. CDR3 sequence (DNA): TGTGCCAGCAGCTCCGCCCTTTCGGAGCGGTCCGGCGAGCAGTACTTC. Amino acids: CASSSALSERSGEQYF. V gene TRBV13 combines with J gene TRBJ2-7; TRBD2 is a possible D gene (5 bases). The CDR3 consists of 16 residues. CDR1 and CDR2 from the germline V gene are PRHDT and FYEKMQ (reference sequence). V lost 4 bases, J lost 6 bases, and 22 bases lay in between.

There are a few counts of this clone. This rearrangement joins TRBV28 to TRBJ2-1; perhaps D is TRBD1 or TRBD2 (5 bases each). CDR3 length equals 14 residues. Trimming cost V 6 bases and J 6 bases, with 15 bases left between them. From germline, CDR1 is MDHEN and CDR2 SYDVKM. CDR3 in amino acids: CASSLTGTINEQFF. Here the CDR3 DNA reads TGTGCCAGCAGCCTTACCGGGACCATCAATGAGCAGTTCTTC.

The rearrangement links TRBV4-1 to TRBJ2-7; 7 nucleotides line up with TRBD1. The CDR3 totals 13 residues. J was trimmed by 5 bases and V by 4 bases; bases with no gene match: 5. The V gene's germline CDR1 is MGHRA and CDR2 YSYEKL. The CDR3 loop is CASSLEDRDEQYF. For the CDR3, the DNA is TGCGCCAGCAGCCTCGAAGACAGGGACGAGCAGTACTTC.

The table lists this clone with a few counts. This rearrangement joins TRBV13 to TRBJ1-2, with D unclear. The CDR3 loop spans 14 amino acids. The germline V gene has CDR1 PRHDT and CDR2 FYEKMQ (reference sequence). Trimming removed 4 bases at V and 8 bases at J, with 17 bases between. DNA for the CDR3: TGTGCCAGCAGCTCGCCGACGGCCGGCGGGGGCTACACCTTC. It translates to CASSSPTAGGGYTF.

The CDR3 spells CASSSGPNQPQHF. For the CDR3, the DNA is TGTGCCAGCAGTTCGGGCCCTAATCAGCCCCAGCATTTT. V is TRBV6-5 and J is TRBJ1-5; D not certain. The CDR3 is 13 amino acids. CDR1 MNHEY and CDR2 SVGAGI come from the germline V gene. Trimming cost V 4 bases and J 4 bases, with 8 bases left between them.

CDR3 sequence: CASSRQGNTEAFF. The CDR3 DNA sequence: TGTGCCAGCAGTCGACAGGGGAACACTGAAGCTTTCTTT. The chain recombines TRBV6-5 with TRBJ1-1; 7 bases match TRBD1. CDR3 length: 13 amino acids. The germline gives CDR1 MNHEY, CDR2 SVGAGI. The junction had 1 base not matched to a gene; V was cut back by 5 bases and J by 1 base.

CDR3 sequence: CASSPGGSPAYGYTF. For the CDR3, the DNA is TGTGCCAGCTCCCCAGGGGGGTCTCCAGCCTATGGCTACACCTTC. The V call is TRBV6-6, the J call TRBJ1-2; 7 bases line up with TRBD1. The CDR3 contains 15 residues. Per the germline V gene, CDR1 is MNHNY and CDR2 is SVGAGI (reference sequence). V gave up 8 bases and J gave up 4 bases; unmatched junction bases: 13.

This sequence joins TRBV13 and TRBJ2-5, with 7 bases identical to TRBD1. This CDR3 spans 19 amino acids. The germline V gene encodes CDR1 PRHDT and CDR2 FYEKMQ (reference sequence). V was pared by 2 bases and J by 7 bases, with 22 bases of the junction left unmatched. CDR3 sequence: CASSLSRDSRVDDHGTQYF. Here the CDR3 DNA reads TGTGCCAGCAGCTTAAGCCGGGACAGCCGGGTCGACGATCATGGGACCCAGTACTTC. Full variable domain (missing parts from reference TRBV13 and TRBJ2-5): AAGVIQSPRHLIKEKRETATLKCYPIPRHDTVYWYQQGPGQDPQFLISFYEKMQSDKGSIPDRFSAQQFSDYHSELNMSSLELGDSALYFCASSLSRDSRVDDHGTQYFGPGTRLLVL.

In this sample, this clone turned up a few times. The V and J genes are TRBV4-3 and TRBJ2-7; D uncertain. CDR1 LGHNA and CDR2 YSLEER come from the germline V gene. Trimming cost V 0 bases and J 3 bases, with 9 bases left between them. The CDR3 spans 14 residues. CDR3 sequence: CASSQDYGSYEQYF. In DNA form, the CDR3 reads TGCGCCAGCAGCCAAGATTATGGCAGCTACGAGCAGTACTTC.

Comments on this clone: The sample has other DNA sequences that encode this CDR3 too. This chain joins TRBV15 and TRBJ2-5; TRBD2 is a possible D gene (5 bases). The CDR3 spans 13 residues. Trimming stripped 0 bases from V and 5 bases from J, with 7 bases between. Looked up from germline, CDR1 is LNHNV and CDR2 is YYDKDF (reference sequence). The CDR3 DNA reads TGTGCCACCAGCAGAGATCGCGGGGAGACCCAGTACTTC. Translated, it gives CATSRDRGETQYF.

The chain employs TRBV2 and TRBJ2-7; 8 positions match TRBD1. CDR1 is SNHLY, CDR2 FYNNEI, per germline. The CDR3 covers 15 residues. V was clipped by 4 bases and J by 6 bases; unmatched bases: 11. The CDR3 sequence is CASSGPGTGFSEQYF. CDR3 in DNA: TGTGCCAGCAGTGGACCCGGGACAGGTTTTAGCGAGCAGTACTTC.

This CDR3 reads CASSFPSGAYNEQFF. The CDR3 coding sequence is TGTGCCAGCAGTTTCCCTAGCGGTGCCTACAATGAGCAGTTCTTC. The chain employs TRBV2 and TRBJ2-1; 7 bases line up with TRBD2. This CDR3 has 15 residues. The trim removed 5 bases at V and 2 bases at J, leaving 6 bases unmatched. Germline V lookup: CDR1 SNHLY, CDR2 FYNNEI.

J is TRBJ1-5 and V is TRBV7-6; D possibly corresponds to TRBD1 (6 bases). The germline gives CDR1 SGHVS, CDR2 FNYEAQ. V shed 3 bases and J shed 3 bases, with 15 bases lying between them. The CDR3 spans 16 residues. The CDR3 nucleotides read TGTGCCAGCAGCTTGAACGGGGACAACTTCAATCAGCCCCAGCATTTT. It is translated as CASSLNGDNFNQPQHF. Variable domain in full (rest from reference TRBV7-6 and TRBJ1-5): GAGVSQSPRYKVTKRGQDVALRCDPISGHVSLYWYRQALGQGPEFLTYFNYEAQQDKSGLPNDRFSAERPEGSISTLTIQRTEQRDSAMYRCASSLNGDNFNQPQHFGDGTRLSIL.

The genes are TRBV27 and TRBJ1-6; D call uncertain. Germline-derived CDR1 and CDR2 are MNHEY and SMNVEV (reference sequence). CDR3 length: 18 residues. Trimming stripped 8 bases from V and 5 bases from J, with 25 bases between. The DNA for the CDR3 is TGTGCCAGCTGTCCTGGCGGGAAAGGGATCTGGGATAATTCACCCCTCCACTTT. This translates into CASCPGGKGIWDNSPLHF.

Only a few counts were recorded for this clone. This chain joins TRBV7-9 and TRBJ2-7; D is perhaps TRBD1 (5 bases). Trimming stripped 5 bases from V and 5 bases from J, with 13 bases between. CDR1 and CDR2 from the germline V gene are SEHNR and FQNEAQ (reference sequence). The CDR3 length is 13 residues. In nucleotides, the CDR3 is TGTGCCAGCAGCGCTCCACAGGCCGACGAGCAGTACTTC. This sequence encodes CASSAPQADEQYF.

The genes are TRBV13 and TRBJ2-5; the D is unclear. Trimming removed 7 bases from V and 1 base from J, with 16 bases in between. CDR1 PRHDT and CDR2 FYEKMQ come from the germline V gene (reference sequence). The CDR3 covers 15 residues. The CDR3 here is CASTLIPGPQETQYF. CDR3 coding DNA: TGTGCCAGCACTCTTATACCGGGCCCCCAAGAGACCCAGTACTTC.